The entry below describes one T cell receptor (beta chain). No antigen is known for it. No base quality values were provided; no much bigger clone lies one nucleotide off. This specimen comes from a study of CD8+ T cells in alopecia areata (dated by TCRdb to between 2017 and 2018). About the study as a whole: Treated patients were enrolled in an open-label pilot trial of oral tofacitinib, 5 to 10 mg twice daily, for moderate-to-severe alopecia areata. immunoSEQ multiplex PCR using 35 Vbeta forward primers and 13 Jbeta reverse primers was used to amplify TCRbeta CDR3 regions. In both human patients and the C3H/HeJ mouse model, the study applied high-throughput TCRbeta sequencing to look at T cell clonal expansion in alopecia areata. Biopsies were taken from tofacitinib-treated patients at baseline and again at 4 and 24 weeks into treatment, and several of those patients also had a later scalp biopsy. RNA came from the PAXgene miRNA kit for fixed scalp, the miRNeasy kit for PBMCs, and the RNeasy kit for mouse skin. In humans, TCRbeta sequencing was performed on scalp tissue and on sorted CD4+ and CD8+ peripheral blood T cells from healthy controls and from patients with patchy or totalis/universalis alopecia areata. Tofacitinib was administered for 6 to 18 months, and 6 months of follow-up off drug were then conducted to assess delayed response and recurrence. Clonality in the scalp was compared among normal scalp (n=4), patchy alopecia areata scalp (n=8), and alopecia totalis/universalis scalp (n=8). The paper as a whole reports these results and caveats: Compared with mice, TCR sequences shared between patients were less clear, possibly partly because of HLA diversity across the patient population. Resident alphabeta T cells in normal human skin are also sequenced, complicating scalp TCR repertoire analysis, unlike mouse skin dominated by gammadelta T cells. Compared with normal scalp, lesional scalp had higher clonality and more expanded CD8+ clones, particularly in alopecia totalis/universalis, a pattern that suggests antigenic drive.

The CDR1 and CDR2 encoded by the germline V gene (reference sequence) are SEHNR and FQNEAQ. From its cysteine to its phenylalanine, the CDR3 spans 12 amino acids. Only the CDR3 part of the read is kept: 36 bases, read in frame from the first base. At the junction V is shortened by 7 bases and J by 5 bases, with 12 bases in between. The sample's time point label, decoded: baseline before oral tofacitinib. From alopecia areata patients, peripheral blood was collected along with lesional scalp punch biopsies. PBMCs were isolated by density centrifugation and stained for CD3, CD4 and CD8, after which CD4+ and CD8+ T cells were sorted on a FACSAria. Libraries were prepared through the immunoSEQ multiplex PCR assay. To provide template for TCR sequencing, every sample had RNA extracted and reverse transcribed into cDNA. SuperScript III was used for first-strand cDNA synthesis, primed with a 2:1 mix of oligo-dT and random hexamers. Amplification bias was assessed with a synthetic immune receptor repertoire, and residual bias was removed computationally. The study's own analysis went as follows. Raw reads were preprocessed to remove errors, and CDR3 was defined according to IMGT conventions as the region from the conserved cysteine to phenylalanine. Clonality was calculated as 1 minus Shannon entropy normalized by log2 of the number of productive unique TCRs. Whether each scalp clone was CD4 or CD8 was inferred by checking scalp TCRbeta sequences against the CD4 and CD8 repertoires from sorted blood. TCRdb's version of the immuneACCESS table is confined to in-frame rearrangements and falls short of the full clone set. An unresolved V gene accounts for under half of the shortfall where checked; the remainder is of unknown origin. V and J calls and clone size are as listed in that table; D and trimming were resolved from the DNA. Present in this sample are 45,000 to 70,000 clones, around 96% of which were seen just once. The ten largest clones add up to about a quarter of the sample.

The clonotype was recovered from a human donor with alopecia areata. The V and J genes are TRBV7-9 and TRBJ2-7; no confident D gene assignment can be made. Sequences were derived from CD8+ T cells sorted from blood, sampled at week 0. The nucleotide sequence is given as TGTGCCAGCACTCCGGGCCCGGACGAGCAGTACTTC. The encoded protein is CASTPGPDEQYF.